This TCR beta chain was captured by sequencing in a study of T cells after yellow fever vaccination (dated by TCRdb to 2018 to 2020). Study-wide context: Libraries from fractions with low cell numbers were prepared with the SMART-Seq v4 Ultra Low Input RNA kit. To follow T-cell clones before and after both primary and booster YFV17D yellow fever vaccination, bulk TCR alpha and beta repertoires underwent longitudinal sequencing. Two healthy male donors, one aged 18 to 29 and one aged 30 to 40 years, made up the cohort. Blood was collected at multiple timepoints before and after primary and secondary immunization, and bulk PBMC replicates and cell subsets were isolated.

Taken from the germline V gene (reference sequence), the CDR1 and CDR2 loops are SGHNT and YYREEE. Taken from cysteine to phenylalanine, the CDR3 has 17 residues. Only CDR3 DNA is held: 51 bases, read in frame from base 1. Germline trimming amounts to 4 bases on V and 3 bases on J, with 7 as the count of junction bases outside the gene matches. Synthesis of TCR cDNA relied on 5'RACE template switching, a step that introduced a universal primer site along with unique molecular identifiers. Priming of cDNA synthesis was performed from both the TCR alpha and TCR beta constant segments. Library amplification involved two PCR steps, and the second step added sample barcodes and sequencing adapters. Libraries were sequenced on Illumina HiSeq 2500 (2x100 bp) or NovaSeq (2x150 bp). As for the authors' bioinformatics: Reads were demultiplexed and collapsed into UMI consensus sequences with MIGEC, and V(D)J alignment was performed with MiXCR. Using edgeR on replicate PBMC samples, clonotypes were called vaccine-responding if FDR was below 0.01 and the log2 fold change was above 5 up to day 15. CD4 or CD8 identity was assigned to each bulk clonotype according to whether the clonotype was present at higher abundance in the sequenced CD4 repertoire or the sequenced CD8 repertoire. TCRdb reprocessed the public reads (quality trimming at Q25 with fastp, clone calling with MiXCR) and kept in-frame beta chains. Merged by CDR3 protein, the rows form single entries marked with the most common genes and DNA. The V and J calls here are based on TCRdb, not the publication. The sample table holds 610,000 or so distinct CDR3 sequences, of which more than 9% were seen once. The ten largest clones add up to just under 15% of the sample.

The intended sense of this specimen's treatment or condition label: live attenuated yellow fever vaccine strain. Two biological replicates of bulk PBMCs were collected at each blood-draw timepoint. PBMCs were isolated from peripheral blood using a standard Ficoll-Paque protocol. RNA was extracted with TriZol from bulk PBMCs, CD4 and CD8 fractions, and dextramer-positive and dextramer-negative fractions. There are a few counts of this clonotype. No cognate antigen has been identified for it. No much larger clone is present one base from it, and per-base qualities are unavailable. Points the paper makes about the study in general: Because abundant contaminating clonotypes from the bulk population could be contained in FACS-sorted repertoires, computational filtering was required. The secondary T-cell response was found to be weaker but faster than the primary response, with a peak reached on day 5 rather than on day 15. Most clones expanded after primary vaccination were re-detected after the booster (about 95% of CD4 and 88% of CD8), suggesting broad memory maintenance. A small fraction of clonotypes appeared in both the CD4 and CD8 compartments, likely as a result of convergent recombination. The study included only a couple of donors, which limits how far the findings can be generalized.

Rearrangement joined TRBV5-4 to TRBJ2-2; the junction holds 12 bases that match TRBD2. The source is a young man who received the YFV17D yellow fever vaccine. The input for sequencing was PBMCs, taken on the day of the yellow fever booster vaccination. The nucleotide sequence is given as TGTGCCAGCAGCCGCCCGACTAGCGGGAGACACACCGGGGAGCTGTTTTTT. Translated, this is CASSRPTSGRHTGELFF.